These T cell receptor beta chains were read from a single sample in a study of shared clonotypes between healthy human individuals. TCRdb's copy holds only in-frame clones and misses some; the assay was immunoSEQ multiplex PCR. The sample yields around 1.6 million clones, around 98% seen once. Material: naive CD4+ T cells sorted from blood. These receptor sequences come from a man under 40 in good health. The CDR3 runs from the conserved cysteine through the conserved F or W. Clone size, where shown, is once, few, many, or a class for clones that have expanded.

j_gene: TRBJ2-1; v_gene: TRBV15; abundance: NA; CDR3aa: CATSRDLAAYNEQFF
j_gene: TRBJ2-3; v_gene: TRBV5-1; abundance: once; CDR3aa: CASSITGSRGTDTQYF
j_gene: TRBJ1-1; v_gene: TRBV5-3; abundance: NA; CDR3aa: CARSPAKDRAPTLNTEAFF
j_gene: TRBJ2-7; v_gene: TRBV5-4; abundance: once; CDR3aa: CASSPGGTRTSYEQYF
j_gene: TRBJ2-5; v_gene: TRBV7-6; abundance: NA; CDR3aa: CASSLAHTNQETQYF
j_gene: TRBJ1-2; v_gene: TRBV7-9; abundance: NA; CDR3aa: CASSLGGGAGYTF
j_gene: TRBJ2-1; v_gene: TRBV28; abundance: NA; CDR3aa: CAILLQGTDNEQFF
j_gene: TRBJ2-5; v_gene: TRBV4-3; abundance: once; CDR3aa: CASSQTPATGTQYF
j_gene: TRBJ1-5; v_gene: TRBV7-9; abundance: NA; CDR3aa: CASNVGNQPQHF
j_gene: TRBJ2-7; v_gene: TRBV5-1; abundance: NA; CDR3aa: CASSPEHRKHEQYF